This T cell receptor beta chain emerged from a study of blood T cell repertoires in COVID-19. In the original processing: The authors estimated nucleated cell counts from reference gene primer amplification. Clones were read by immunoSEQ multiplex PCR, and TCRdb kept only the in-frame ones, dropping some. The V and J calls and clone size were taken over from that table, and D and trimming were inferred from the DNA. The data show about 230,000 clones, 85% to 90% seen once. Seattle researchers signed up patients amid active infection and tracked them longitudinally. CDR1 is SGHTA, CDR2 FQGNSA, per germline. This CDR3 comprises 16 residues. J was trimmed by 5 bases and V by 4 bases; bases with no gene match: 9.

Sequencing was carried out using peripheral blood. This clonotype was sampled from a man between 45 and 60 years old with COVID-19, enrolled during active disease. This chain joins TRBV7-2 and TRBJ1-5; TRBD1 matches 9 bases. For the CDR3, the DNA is TGTGCCAGCAGCTCCTTAACCTGGGACAGGGATCAGCCCCAGCATTTT. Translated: CASSSLTWDRDQPQHF.